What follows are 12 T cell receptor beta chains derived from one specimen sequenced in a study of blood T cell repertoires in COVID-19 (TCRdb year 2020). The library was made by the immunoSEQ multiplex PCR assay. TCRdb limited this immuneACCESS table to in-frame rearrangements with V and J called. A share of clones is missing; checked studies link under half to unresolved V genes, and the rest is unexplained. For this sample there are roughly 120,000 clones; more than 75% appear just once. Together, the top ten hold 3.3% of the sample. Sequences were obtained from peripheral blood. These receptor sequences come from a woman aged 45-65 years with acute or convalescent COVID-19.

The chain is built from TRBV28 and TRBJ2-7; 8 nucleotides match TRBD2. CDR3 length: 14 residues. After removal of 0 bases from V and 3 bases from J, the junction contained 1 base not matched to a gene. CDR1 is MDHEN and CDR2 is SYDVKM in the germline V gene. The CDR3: CASSLWLAGYEQYF. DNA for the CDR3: TGTGCCAGCAGTTTATGGCTAGCGGGCTACGAGCAGTACTTC.

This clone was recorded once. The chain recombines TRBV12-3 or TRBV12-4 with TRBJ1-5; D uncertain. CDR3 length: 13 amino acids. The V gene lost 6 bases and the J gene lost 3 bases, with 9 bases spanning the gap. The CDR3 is CASRWASNQPQHF. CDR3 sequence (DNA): TGTGCCAGCAGGTGGGCGTCCAATCAGCCCCAGCATTTT.

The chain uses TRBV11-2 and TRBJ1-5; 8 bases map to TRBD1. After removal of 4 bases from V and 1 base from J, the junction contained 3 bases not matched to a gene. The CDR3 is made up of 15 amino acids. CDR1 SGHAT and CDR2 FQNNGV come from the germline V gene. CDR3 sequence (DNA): TGTGCCAGCAGCTCAACAGGGGGGAGCAATCAGCCCCAGCATTTT. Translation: CASSSTGGSNQPQHF.

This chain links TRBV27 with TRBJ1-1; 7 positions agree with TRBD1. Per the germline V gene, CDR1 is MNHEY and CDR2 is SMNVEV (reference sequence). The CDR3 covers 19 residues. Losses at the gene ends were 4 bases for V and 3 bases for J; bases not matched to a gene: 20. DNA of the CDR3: TGTGCCAGCAGTTCCCGGACGGACAGGTTAATAAGGACCTACACTGAAGCTTTCTTT. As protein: CASSSRTDRLIRTYTEAFF.

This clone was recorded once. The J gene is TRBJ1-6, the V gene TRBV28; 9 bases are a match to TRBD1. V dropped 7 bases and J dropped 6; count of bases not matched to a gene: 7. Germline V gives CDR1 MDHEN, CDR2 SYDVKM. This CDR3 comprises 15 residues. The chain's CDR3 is CASIKQGALNSPLHF. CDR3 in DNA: TGTGCCAGCATCAAACAGGGGGCGCTTAATTCACCCCTCCACTTT.

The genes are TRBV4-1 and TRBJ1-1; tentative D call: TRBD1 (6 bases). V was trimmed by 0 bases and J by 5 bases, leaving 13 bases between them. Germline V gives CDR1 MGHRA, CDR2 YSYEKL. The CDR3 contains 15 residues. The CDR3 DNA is TGCGCCAGCAGCCAAGATCTGCGGGGGCGGACTGAAGCTTTCTTT. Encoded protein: CASSQDLRGRTEAFF.

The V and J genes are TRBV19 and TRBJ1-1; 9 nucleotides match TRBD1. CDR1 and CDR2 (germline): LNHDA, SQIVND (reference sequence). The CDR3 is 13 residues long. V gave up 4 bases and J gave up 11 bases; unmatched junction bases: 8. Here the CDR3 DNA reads TGTGCCAGTAGTACAACAGACAGGGGGTCGGCTTTCTTT. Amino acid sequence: CASSTTDRGSAFF.

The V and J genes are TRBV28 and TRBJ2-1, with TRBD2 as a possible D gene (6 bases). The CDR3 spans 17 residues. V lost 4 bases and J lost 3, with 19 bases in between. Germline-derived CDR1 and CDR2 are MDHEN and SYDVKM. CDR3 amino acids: CASSYSAGSDGYNEQFF. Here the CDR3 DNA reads TGTGCCAGCAGTTACTCCGCGGGGAGCGATGGCTACAATGAGCAGTTCTTC. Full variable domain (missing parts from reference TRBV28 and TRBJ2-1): DVKVTQSSRYLVKRTGEKVFLECVQDMDHENMFWYRQDPGLGLRLIYFSYDVKMKEKGDIPEGYSVSREKKERFSLILESASTNQTSMYLCASSYSAGSDGYNEQFFGPGTRLTVL.

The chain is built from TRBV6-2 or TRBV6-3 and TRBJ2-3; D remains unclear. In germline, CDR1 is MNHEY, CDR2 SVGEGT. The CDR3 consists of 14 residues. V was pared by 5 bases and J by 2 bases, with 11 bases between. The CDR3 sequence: CASSPPEPTDTQYF. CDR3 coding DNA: TGTGCCAGCAGTCCCCCGGAGCCCACAGATACGCAGTATTTT.

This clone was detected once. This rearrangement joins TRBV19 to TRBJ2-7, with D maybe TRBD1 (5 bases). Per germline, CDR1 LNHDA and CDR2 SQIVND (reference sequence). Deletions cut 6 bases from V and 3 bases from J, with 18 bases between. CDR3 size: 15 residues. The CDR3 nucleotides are TGTGCCAGTAGCCCGACCAGGGATTTTCACTACGAGCAGTACTTC. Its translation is CASSPTRDFHYEQYF.

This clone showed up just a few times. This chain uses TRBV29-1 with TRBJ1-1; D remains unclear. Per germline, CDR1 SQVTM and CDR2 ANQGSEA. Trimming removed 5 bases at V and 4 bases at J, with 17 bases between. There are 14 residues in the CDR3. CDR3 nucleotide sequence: TGCAGCGTTAGGTCAGAAGAGGGTCGCACTGAAGCTTTCTTT. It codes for CSVRSEEGRTEAFF.

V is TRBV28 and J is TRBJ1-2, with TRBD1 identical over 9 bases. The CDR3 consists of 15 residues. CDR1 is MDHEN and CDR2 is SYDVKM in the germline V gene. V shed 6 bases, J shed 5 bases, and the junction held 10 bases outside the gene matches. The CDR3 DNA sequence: TGTGCCAGCAGACCCGGGACAGGGACTTCTTATGGCTACACCTTC. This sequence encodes CASRPGTGTSYGYTF.